This entry lists 17 T cell receptor beta chains sequenced from one sample in a study of blood T cell repertoires in COVID-19. Using immunoSEQ multiplex PCR, the repertoire was profiled, and TCRdb retains in-frame clones only, with some absent. The table has 200,000 or so clones, roughly nine tenths seen once. Sequenced: peripheral blood. These receptors all come from a man between 65 and 85 years old with acute or convalescent COVID-19.

The genes are TRBV27 and TRBJ2-2, with D possibly matching TRBD2 (5 bases). The CDR3 covers 14 residues. Germline lookup yields CDR1 MNHEY and CDR2 SMNVEV (reference sequence). V shed 2 bases and J shed 5 bases, with 9 bases lying between them. Here the CDR3 DNA reads TGTGCCAGCAGTTTAGTGAGGGAAACCGGGGAGCTGTTTTTT. Amino acids: CASSLVRETGELFF.

The genes are TRBV2 and TRBJ1-1; D gene ambiguous. V lost 3 bases and J lost 1, with 9 bases in between. This CDR3 region has 14 residues. Germline CDR1 and CDR2: SNHLY and FYNNEI. The CDR3 region is CASSDRLWNTEAFF. The CDR3 DNA reads TGTGCCAGCAGTGATAGACTCTGGAACACTGAAGCTTTCTTT.

The table lists this clone with a count of one. The V and J genes are TRBV7-2 and TRBJ1-6; TRBD1 agrees at 10 bases. V lost 1 base and J lost 6; bases outside the gene matches: 3. The CDR3 length is 16 residues. Per the germline V gene, CDR1 is SGHTA and CDR2 is FQGNSA. The CDR3 bases are TGTGCCAGCAGCTTAGGACAGGGGGCGCGTAATTCACCCCTCCACTTT. It yields the protein CASSLGQGARNSPLHF.

The chain recombines TRBV11-2 with TRBJ2-3, with D maybe TRBD2 (6 bases). V shed 5 bases and J shed 3 bases, with 15 bases lying between them. This CDR3 contains 15 residues. Germline assignment: CDR1 SGHAT and CDR2 FQNNGV. CDR3 in amino acids: CASSPPGVWTDTQYF. The CDR3 bases are TGTGCCAGCAGCCCCCCGGGGGTTTGGACAGATACGCAGTATTTT.

The rearrangement uses TRBV15 and TRBJ2-6, with TRBD2 identical over 11 bases. V shed 1 base, J shed 0 bases, and the junction held 2 bases outside the gene matches. The CDR3 consists of 18 residues. The V gene's germline CDR1 is LNHNV and CDR2 YYDKDF (reference sequence). This chain's CDR3 is CATSRATSGGSGANVLTF. CDR3 coding DNA: TGTGCCACCAGCAGAGCTACTAGCGGGGGCTCTGGGGCCAACGTCCTGACTTTC. The entire variable domain, with the rest obtained from reference TRBV15 and TRBJ2-6, is as follows: DAMVIQNPRYQVTQFGKPVTLSCSQTLNHNVMYWYQQKSSQAPKLLFHYYDKDFNNEADTPDNFQSRRPNTSFCFLDIRSPGLGDTAMYLCATSRATSGGSGANVLTFGAGSRLTVL.

This rearrangement joins TRBV19 to TRBJ1-4; unclear D gene. V dropped 1 base and J dropped 5 bases, with 8 bases sitting between them. The germline V gene has CDR1 LNHDA and CDR2 SQIVND (reference sequence). This CDR3 spans 14 amino acids. CDR3 bases: TGTGCCAGTAGTATAGTGGGCAGCAATGAAAAACTGTTTTTT. Its translation: CASSIVGSNEKLFF.

This clone has a handful of counts. This sequence joins TRBV19 and TRBJ2-5, with D possibly TRBD1 on 5 matching bases. The CDR3 runs 14 residues. Trimming cost V 3 bases and J 5 bases, with 13 bases left between them. The germline gives CDR1 LNHDA, CDR2 SQIVND (reference sequence). The CDR3 DNA reads as TGTGCCAGTAGTATGGGCTCAGCAGGGGAGACCCAGTACTTC. Protein sequence: CASSMGSAGETQYF.

The chain links TRBV3-1 (or the pseudogene TRBV3-2) to TRBJ2-5; 8 bases agree with TRBD2. With 11 bases clipped from V and 0 bases from J, the junction kept 5 bases outside the gene matches. Germline V gene lookup returns CDR1 LGHDT and CDR2 YNNKEL (reference sequence). The CDR3 is made up of 13 amino acids. Here the CDR3 DNA reads TGTGCCGCCACTAGCGGTAACCAAGAGACCCAGTACTTC. Encoded protein: CAATSGNQETQYF.

The V and J genes are TRBV19 and TRBJ2-7; a weak D match, TRBD2 (6 bases). Germline V gives CDR1 LNHDA, CDR2 SQIVND (reference sequence). The CDR3 totals 14 residues. Trimming stripped 3 bases from V and 6 bases from J, with 15 bases between. The CDR3 spells CASSIPLYGGEQYF. CDR3 coding DNA: TGTGCCAGTAGTATCCCACTCTACGGGGGCGAGCAGTACTTC.

The rearrangement links TRBV5-1 to TRBJ2-1, with 13 bases matching TRBD2. From germline, CDR1 is SGHRS and CDR2 YFSETQ. V trimming: 3 bases; J trimming: 0 bases; junction bases outside the gene matches: 6. The CDR3 contains 18 residues. The DNA for the CDR3 is TGCGCCAGCAGCTCGGGACTAGCGGGGCCCGGCTCCTACAATGAGCAGTTCTTC. Its translation: CASSSGLAGPGSYNEQFF.

The J gene is TRBJ2-7, the V gene TRBV29-1; 8 nucleotides line up with TRBD2. V was clipped by 6 bases and J by 4 bases; unmatched bases: 5. The CDR3 is made up of 12 amino acids. From germline, CDR1 is SQVTM and CDR2 ANQGSEA. The CDR3 is CSVRLASYEQYF. CDR3 DNA sequence: TGCAGCGTCAGACTAGCGTCTTACGAGCAGTACTTC.

The chain recombines TRBV7-8 with TRBJ1-3; D is ambiguous. This CDR3 spans 15 amino acids. Germline V gene data show CDR1 as SGHVS and CDR2 as FQNEAQ. The V gene lost 2 bases and the J gene lost 0 bases, with 8 bases spanning the gap. In DNA form, the CDR3 reads TGTGCCAGCAGCTTAAGCGGGAACTCTGGAAACACCATATATTTT. It encodes CASSLSGNSGNTIYF.

This clone occurred once. This chain links TRBV27 with TRBJ2-1, with TRBD2 matching over 15 bases. J was trimmed by 9 bases and V by 6 bases; bases with no gene match: 6. Germline loops: CDR1 MNHEY, CDR2 SMNVEV (reference sequence). CDR3 length: 15 residues. The CDR3 DNA reads TGTGCCAGCAGCCGGACTAGCGGGAGGGCAACTGAGCAGTTCTTC. Translating it yields CASSRTSGRATEQFF.

The chain combines TRBV11-2 with TRBJ2-7, with 10 bases fitting TRBD1. The CDR3 totals 17 residues. Trimming removed 4 bases from V and 7 bases from J; junction bases left unmatched: 16. The V gene's germline CDR1 is SGHAT and CDR2 FQNNGV. Here the CDR3 DNA reads TGTGCCAGCAGCTATCAAATCCGGGACAGGGGACTTGGGGAGCAGTACTTC. Residues: CASSYQIRDRGLGEQYF.

The rearrangement uses TRBV3-1 (or the pseudogene TRBV3-2) and TRBJ2-3; weak D call: TRBD2 (7 bases). The germline V and J ends were trimmed by 4 bases and 3 bases, with 17 bases remaining between them. The CDR3 loop spans 16 amino acids. Germline V gene sequence: CDR1 LGHDT, CDR2 YNNKEL (reference sequence). For the CDR3, the DNA is TGTGCCAGCAGCCCCTGGGAGGGGACATTGACAGATACGCAGTATTTT. Translation gives CASSPWEGTLTDTQYF.

V and J are TRBV19 and TRBJ2-1; a weak D match, TRBD1 (6 bases). The length of the CDR3 is 14 residues. Germline lookup yields CDR1 LNHDA and CDR2 SQIVND (reference sequence). V shed 6 bases and J shed 4 bases, with 13 bases lying between them. The DNA of the CDR3 is TGTGCCAGTAGCACAGGGAGTTTTTACAATGAGCAGTTCTTC. Its protein product is CASSTGSFYNEQFF.

The rearrangement links TRBV18 to TRBJ1-6, with 9 nucleotides matching TRBD1. The length of the CDR3 is 12 residues. V was clipped by 5 bases and J by 15 bases; unmatched bases: 5. CDR1 is KGHSH, CDR2 LQKENI, per germline. CDR3 amino acids: CASSGTGYILHF. The CDR3 bases are TGTGCCAGCTCAGGGACAGGGTATATCCTCCACTTT.